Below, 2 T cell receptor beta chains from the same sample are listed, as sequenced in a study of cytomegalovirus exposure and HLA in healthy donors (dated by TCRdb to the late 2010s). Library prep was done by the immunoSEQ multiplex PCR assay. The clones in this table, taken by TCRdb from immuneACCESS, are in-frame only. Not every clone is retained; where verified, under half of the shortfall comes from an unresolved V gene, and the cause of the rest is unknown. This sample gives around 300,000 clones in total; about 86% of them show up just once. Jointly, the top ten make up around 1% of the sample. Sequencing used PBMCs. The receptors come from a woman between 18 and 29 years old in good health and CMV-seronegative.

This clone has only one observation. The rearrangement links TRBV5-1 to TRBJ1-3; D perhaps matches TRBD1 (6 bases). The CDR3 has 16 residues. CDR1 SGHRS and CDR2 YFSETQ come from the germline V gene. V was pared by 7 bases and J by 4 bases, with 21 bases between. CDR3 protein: CASSGQGNLLGNTIYF. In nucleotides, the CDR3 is TGCGCCAGCTCTGGCCAGGGGAATCTGCTCGGAAACACCATATATTTT.

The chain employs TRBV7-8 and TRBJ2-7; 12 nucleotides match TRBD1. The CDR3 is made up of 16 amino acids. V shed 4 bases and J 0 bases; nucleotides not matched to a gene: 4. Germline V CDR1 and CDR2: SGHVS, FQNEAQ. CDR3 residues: CASSSRDRGPSYEQYF. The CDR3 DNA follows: TGTGCCAGCAGCTCCCGGGACAGGGGGCCCTCCTACGAGCAGTACTTC.